Listed below are T cell receptor beta chains from one sample, sequenced in a study of identical twins. TCRdb re-derived calls from the 5' RACE reads in MiXCR, one entry per CDR3 protein. This table has 250,000 or so distinct CDR3 sequences, roughly 8% appearing once. The sample was also reused in another study, on yellow fever vaccine responses in identical twins.

The sample comprised CD8+ T cells sorted from blood. These receptors all come from a woman aged 18-29 years in good health. Each CDR3 is given with its conserved first and last residue. D genes are given only for firm matches. Part of the rows lack a size; the others show once, few, many or a class for expanded clones.

>TRBJ2-5|many|TRBV27|TRBD2
CASRTGLALETQYF
TGTGCCAGCAGGACGGGACTAGCGTTGGAGACCCAGTACTTC
>TRBJ2-7|.|TRBV20-1|.
CSAKATGLREQYF
TGCAGTGCAAAAGCTACAGGGTTGAGGGAGCAGTACTTC
>TRBJ2-2|few|TRBV25-1|TRBD2
CASSEPRLAEYTGELFF
TGTGCCAGCAGTGAACCTCGACTAGCGGAATACACCGGGGAGCTGTTTTTT
>TRBJ2-7|.|TRBV29-1|.
CSVLAGSYEQYF
TGCAGCGTCCTTGCTGGGAGCTACGAGCAGTACTTC
>TRBJ2-1|few|TRBV5-1|TRBD1
CASSPEDRGPYNEQFF
TGCGCCAGCAGCCCTGAGGACAGGGGGCCATACAATGAGCAGTTCTTC
>TRBJ2-7|few|TRBV4-1|.
CASSQRERGDQYEQYF
TGCGCCAGCAGCCAGAGGGAAAGGGGGGACCAATACGAGCAGTACTTC
>TRBJ2-3|few|TRBV28|TRBD2
CASSWAPGVAGEADTQYF
TGTGCCAGCAGTTGGGCCCCCGGGGTAGCGGGAGAGGCAGATACGCAGTATTTT
>TRBJ2-5|.|TRBV9|TRBD1
CASSGQQGQETQYF
TGTGCCAGCAGCGGCCAACAGGGGCAAGAGACCCAGTACTTC
>TRBJ2-7|.|TRBV20-1|TRBD2
CSVRDLFTSGSRPSYEQYF
TGCAGTGTTAGGGATCTCTTCACTAGCGGAAGTAGGCCCTCGTACGAGCAGTACTTC
>TRBJ2-7|many|TRBV20-1|TRBD1
CSALERQGYEQYF
TGCAGTGCCCTAGAACGACAGGGCTACGAGCAGTACTTC
>TRBJ2-7|.|TRBV20-1|.
CSARGIRDPSYEQYF
TGCAGTGCTAGAGGCATCCGGGACCCTAGCTACGAGCAGTACTTC
>TRBJ2-3|.|TRBV4-1|.
CASSREPGATDTQYF
TGCGCCAGCAGCCGGGAACCCGGGGCCACAGATACGCAGTATTTT
>TRBJ1-2|many|TRBV27|.
CASSLQGRGYGYTF
TGTGCCAGCAGCTTACAGGGACGTGGCTATGGCTACACCTTC
>TRBJ2-3|few|TRBV6-2/TRBV6-3|.
CASSKLGTDTQYF
TGTGCCAGCAGTAAACTCGGCACAGATACGCAGTATTTT
>TRBJ2-7|many|TRBV2|.
CASSETEGGLTYEQYF
TGTGCCAGCAGTGAAACTGAGGGCGGGCTGACCTACGAGCAGTACTTC
>TRBJ2-2|few|TRBV25-1|.
CASSETGSTTGELFF
TGTGCCAGCAGTGAAACAGGGTCGACCACCGGGGAGCTGTTTTTT
>TRBJ2-3|.|TRBV28|.
CASSFEAIRSTDTQYF
TGTGCCAGCAGTTTTGAGGCCATCCGGTCTACAGATACGCAGTATTTT
>TRBJ1-2|.|TRBV9|.
CASSYGDYGYTF
TGTGCCAGCAGCTACGGCGACTATGGCTACACCTTC
>TRBJ2-3|few|TRBV24-1|TRBD2
CATRLAGGPDTQYF
TGTGCCACCAGACTAGCGGGAGGGCCAGATACGCAGTATTTT
>TRBJ1-5|.|TRBV12-3/TRBV12-4|.
CASSLARPEYSNQPQHF
TGTGCCAGCAGTTTAGCGCGGCCAGAGTATAGCAATCAGCCCCAGCATTTT
>TRBJ2-1|.|TRBV7-2|.
CASSLGWRWDLSSYNEQFF
TGTGCCAGCAGCTTAGGCTGGCGGTGGGACCTGAGCTCCTACAATGAGCAGTTCTTC
>TRBJ2-7|.|TRBV23-1|.
CASGEGPSYEQYF
TGCGCCAGCGGTGAGGGACCCTCCTACGAGCAGTACTTC
>TRBJ2-5|few|TRBV7-6|.
CASSPRPGETQYF
TGTGCCAGCAGCCCCCGGCCGGGGGAGACCCAGTACTTC
>TRBJ2-1|few|TRBV4-3|.
CASSQAGATSYNEQFF
TGCGCCAGCAGCCAAGCTGGGGCCACCTCCTACAATGAGCAGTTCTTC
>TRBJ2-1|.|TRBV11-2|.
CASSPRGDEQFF
TGTGCCAGCAGTCCCAGGGGCGATGAGCAGTTCTTC
>TRBJ1-2|many|TRBV9|TRBD1
CASSADSTGGTVGYTF
TGTGCCAGCAGCGCAGACTCGACAGGGGGCACAGTTGGCTACACCTTC
>TRBJ2-7|many|TRBV4-2|.
CASSQEVQGFEQYF
TGTGCCAGCAGCCAAGAGGTGCAGGGATTCGAGCAGTACTTC